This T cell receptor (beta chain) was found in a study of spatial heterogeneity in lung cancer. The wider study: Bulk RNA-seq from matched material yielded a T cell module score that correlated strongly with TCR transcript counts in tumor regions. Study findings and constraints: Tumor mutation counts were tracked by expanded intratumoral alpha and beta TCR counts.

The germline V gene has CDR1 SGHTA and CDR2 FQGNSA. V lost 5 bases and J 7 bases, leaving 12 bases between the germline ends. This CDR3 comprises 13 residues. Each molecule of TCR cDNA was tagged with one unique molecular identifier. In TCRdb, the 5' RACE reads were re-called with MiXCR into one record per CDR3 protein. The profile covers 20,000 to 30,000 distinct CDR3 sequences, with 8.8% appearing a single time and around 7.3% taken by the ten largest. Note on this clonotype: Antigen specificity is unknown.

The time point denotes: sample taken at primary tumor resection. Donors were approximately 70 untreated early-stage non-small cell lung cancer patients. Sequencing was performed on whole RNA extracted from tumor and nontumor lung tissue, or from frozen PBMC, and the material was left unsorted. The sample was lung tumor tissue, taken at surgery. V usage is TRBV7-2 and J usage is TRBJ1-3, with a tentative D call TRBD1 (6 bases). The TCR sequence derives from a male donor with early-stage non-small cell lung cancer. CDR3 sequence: CASSPRTVNTIYF. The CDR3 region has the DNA TGTGCCAGCAGCCCGAGGACAGTTAACACCATATATTTT.